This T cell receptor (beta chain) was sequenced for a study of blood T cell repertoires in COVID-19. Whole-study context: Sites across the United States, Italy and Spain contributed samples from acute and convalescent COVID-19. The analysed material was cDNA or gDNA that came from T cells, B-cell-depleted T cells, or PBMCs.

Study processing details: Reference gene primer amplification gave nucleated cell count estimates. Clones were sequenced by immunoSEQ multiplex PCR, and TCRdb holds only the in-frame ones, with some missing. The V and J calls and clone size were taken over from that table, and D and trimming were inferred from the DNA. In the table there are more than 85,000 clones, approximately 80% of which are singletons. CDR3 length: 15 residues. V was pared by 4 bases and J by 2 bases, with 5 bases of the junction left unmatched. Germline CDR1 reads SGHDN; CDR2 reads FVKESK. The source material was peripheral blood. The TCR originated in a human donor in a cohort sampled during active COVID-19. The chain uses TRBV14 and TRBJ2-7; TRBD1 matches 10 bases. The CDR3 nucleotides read TGTGCCAGCAGCCTCCGGGACAGGGGCGCCTACGAGCAGTACTTC. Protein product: CASSLRDRGAYEQYF.